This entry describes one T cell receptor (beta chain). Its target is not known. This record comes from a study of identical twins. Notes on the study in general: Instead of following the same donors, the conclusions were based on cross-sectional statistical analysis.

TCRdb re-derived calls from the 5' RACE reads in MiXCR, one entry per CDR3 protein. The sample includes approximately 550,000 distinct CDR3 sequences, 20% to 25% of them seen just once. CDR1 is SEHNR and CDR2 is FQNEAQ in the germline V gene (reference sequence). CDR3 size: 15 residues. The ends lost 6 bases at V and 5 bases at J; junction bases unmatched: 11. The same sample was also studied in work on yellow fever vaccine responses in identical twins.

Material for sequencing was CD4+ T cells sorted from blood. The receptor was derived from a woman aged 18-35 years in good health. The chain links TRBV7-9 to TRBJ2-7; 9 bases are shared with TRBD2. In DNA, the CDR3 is TGTGCCAGCAGTCAAGCGGGAGGAAAGTTCCACGAGCAGTACTTC. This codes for CASSQAGGKFHEQYF. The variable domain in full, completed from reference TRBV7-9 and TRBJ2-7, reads DTGVSQNPRHKITKRGQNVTFRCDPISEHNRLYWYRQTLGQGPEFLTYFQNEAQLEKSRLLSDRFSAERPKGSFSTLEIQRTEQGDSAMYLCASSQAGGKFHEQYFGPGTRLTVT.